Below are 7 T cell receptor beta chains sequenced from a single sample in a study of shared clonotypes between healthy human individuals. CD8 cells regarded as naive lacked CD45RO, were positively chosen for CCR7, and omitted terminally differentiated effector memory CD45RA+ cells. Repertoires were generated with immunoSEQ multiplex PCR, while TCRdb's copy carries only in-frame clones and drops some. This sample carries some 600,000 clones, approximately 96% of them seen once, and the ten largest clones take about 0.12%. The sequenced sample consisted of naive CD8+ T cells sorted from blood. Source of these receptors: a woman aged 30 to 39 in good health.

In DNA, the CDR3 is TGTGCCAGTAGTCCAGGGGAGGGCCGAGATACGCAGTATTTT. Residues: CASSPGEGRDTQYF. The gene calls are TRBV19 and TRBJ2-3; possibly TRBD2 for D (7 bases). Trimming took off 5 bases at V and 5 bases at J, with 14 bases between the two ends. Germline CDR1 LNHDA, CDR2 SQIVND (reference sequence). This CDR3 comprises 14 residues.

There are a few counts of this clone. As DNA, the CDR3 is TGTGCCAGCAGTTTGAGGACAGGGGGAAAAGCTTTCTTT. Its protein is CASSLRTGGKAFF. The chain has TRBV28 and TRBJ1-1; 10 bases are shared with TRBD1. There are 13 residues in the CDR3. Per the germline V gene, CDR1 is MDHEN and CDR2 is SYDVKM. The junction had 4 bases not matched to a gene; V was cut back by 3 bases and J by 9 bases.

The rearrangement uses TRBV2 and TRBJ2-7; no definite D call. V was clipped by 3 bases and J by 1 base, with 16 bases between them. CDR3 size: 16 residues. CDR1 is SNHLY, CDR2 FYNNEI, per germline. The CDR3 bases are TGTGCCAGCAGTGACTCCCCCGATACCTTTTCCTACGAGCAGTACTTC. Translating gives CASSDSPDTFSYEQYF.

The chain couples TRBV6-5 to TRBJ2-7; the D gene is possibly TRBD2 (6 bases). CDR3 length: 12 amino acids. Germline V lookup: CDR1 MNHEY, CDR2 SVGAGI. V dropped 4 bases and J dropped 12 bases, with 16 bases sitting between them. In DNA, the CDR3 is TGTGCCAGCAGTTCCGCGGGATATTTGGCGTACTTC. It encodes CASSSAGYLAYF.

The DNA for the CDR3 is TGTGCCAGCAGCCCTGACACCTCCTATGGCTACACCTTC. Translating it yields CASSPDTSYGYTF. This chain joins TRBV7-9 and TRBJ1-2; D ambiguous. Germline V gives CDR1 SEHNR, CDR2 FQNEAQ (reference sequence). V shed 5 bases and J shed 4 bases, with 11 bases lying between them. The CDR3 runs to 13 residues.

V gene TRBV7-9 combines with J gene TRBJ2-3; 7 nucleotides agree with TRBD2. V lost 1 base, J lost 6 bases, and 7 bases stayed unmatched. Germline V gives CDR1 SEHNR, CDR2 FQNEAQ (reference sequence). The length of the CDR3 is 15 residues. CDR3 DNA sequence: TGTGCCAGCAGCTTAGTGCTAGCGGTTTCCGATACGCAGTATTTT. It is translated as CASSLVLAVSDTQYF.

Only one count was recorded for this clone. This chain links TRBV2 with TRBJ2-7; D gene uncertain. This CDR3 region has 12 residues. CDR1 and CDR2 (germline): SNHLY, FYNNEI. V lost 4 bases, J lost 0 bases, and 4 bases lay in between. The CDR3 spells CASSAASYEQYF. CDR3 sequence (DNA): TGTGCCAGCAGTGCAGCCTCCTACGAGCAGTACTTC. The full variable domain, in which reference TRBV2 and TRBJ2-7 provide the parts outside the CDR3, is EPEVTQTPSHQVTQMGQEVILRCVPISNHLYFYWYRQILGQKVEFLVSFYNNEISEKSEIFDDQFSVERPDGSNFTLKIRSTKLEDSAMYFCASSAASYEQYFGPGTRLTVT.